Listed below are T cell receptor beta chains from one sample, sequenced in a study of cytomegalovirus exposure and HLA in healthy donors. Profiled with immunoSEQ multiplex PCR; TCRdb holds only in-frame clones, not every one. The sample carries 100,000 to 120,000 clones, less than 85% recorded once. The sample taken for sequencing was PBMCs. The receptors were gathered from a young man in good health and CMV-seropositive. Each CDR3 is given with its conserved first and last residue. D genes are given only for firm matches. Size is stated for part of the rows, as once, few or many counts, or as a class when the clone is expanded.

V gene	D gene	clone size	J gene	CDR3 DNA	CDR3 protein
TRBV21-1	-	once	TRBJ1-6	TGTGCCAGCAGACGCACAGGGCTCTTTCCCCAATATTCACCCCTCCACTTT	CASRRTGLFPQYSPLHF
TRBV7-9	-	-	TRBJ2-3	TGTGCCAGCAGCTCGACGGGGAGAAGCACAGATACGCAGTATTTT	CASSSTGRSTDTQYF
TRBV2	TRBD2	-	TRBJ2-4	TGTGCCAGCAGTGAACAGCGGGGGGGCCGCAACATTCAGTACTTC	CASSEQRGGRNIQYF
TRBV29-1	TRBD2	-	TRBJ2-3	TGCAGCGTACGCACTAGCGGGGGAGGTACGCAGTATTTT	CSVRTSGGGTQYF
TRBV11-2	-	-	TRBJ2-1	TGTGCCAGCAGGTCAGTTGGTAATGAGCAGTTCTTC	CASRSVGNEQFF
TRBV7-2	-	-	TRBJ1-1	TGTGCCAGCAGCTTAAGGGGATCCCGAACTGAAGCTTTCTTT	CASSLRGSRTEAFF
TRBV5-6	-	-	TRBJ1-2	TGTGCCAGCACACACCAGGGGATCTATGGCTACACCTTC	CASTHQGIYGYTF
TRBV14	-	-	TRBJ2-7	TGTGCCAGCAGCCAAGGACGCGGGGTAGCCTACGAGCAGTACTTC	CASSQGRGVAYEQYF
TRBV28	TRBD1	few	TRBJ1-2	TGTGCCAGCAGCGACCGGCCGGGACAGGGGACGATGGGCTACACCTTC	CASSDRPGQGTMGYTF
TRBV20-1	-	-	TRBJ1-4	TGCAGTGCTAGGCTACTTGAAAAACTGTTTTTT	CSARLLEKLFF
TRBV4-1	-	few	TRBJ1-5	TGCGCCAGCAGCCGGAACAGGAATCAGCCCCAGCATTTT	CASSRNRNQPQHF
TRBV29-1	-	few	TRBJ1-2	TGCAGCGTTGAATTGTCGGGAGCTGGCTATGGCTACACCTTC	CSVELSGAGYGYTF
TRBV5-6	-	-	TRBJ1-2	TGTGCCAGCAGCTTGGGAGGAGGCTATGGCTACACCTTC	CASSLGGGYGYTF
TRBV7-9	-	-	TRBJ1-4	TGTGCCAGCAGCTTGGGGCAGGGTGCAAAACTGTTTTTT	CASSLGQGAKLFF
TRBV7-2	-	-	TRBJ1-3	TGTGCCGGCAGCCCCCGACAGGGAAACACCATATATTTT	CAGSPRQGNTIYF
TRBV7-2	TRBD1	once	TRBJ2-6	TGTGCCAGCAGCCTCGGGTTGAGGACAGGGAGCTCTGGGGCCAACGTCCTGACTTTC	CASSLGLRTGSSGANVLTF
TRBV18	-	-	TRBJ1-1	TGTGCCAGCTCACCATCTGCTATGAACACTGAAGCTTTCTTT	CASSPSAMNTEAFF
TRBV7-9	TRBD1	-	TRBJ2-7	TGTGCCAGCAGCCAGGGGGCGGGGGAGCAGTACTTC	CASSQGAGEQYF
TRBV7-9	-	-	TRBJ2-4	TGTACCAGCAGCTTAGAGCAGGGAAGGACCAAAAACATTCAGTACTTC	CTSSLEQGRTKNIQYF
TRBV19	-	-	TRBJ2-5	TGTGCCAGTAGTCCCCCGGGAGAGACCCAGTACTTC	CASSPPGETQYF
TRBV4-1	-	few	TRBJ2-5	TGCGCCAGCAGCCAAGGGATGGGCAGCCTAAAGAGTCACCAAGAGACCCAGTACTTC	CASSQGMGSLKSHQETQYF
TRBV7-3	-	-	TRBJ1-1	TGTGCCAGCAGCTTAAGTCGATTCAGGGGCACTGAAGCTTTCTTT	CASSLSRFRGTEAFF
TRBV7-8	TRBD1	-	TRBJ2-7	TGTGCCAGCAGCTTTCCGGGACAGGGAGTCTACGAGCAGTACTTC	CASSFPGQGVYEQYF
TRBV29-1	-	-	TRBJ2-1	TGCAGCGTTGCCCCCTCGGGGGCCTACAATGAGCAGTTCTTC	CSVAPSGAYNEQFF
TRBV11-2	-	once	TRBJ2-7	TGTGCCAGCAGCTTATACACTAACCCCTACGAGCAGTACTTC	CASSLYTNPYEQYF
TRBV27	-	-	TRBJ1-5	TGTGCCAGCAGCCTAACGCAGACTAATCAGCCCCAGCATTTT	CASSLTQTNQPQHF
TRBV7-9	TRBD1	few	TRBJ2-5	TGTGCCAGCAGCACAGGGGGCTTGGAGACCCAGTACTTC	CASSTGGLETQYF
TRBV7-9	-	once	TRBJ1-2	TGTGCCAGCAGCTTAGCGGAAGGCAGGGCTCCCTATGGCTACACCTTC	CASSLAEGRAPYGYTF
TRBV27	-	few	TRBJ1-1	TGTGCCAGCAGTTTAGGGCAGGGCCCTGAAGCTTTCTTT	CASSLGQGPEAFF
TRBV7-8	-	-	TRBJ1-3	TGTGCCAGCAGCTCCCAGGGAAACACCATATATTTT	CASSSQGNTIYF
TRBV4-3	TRBD2	-	TRBJ2-1	TGCGCCAGCAGCCAAGGGGGTAGCGGGGGGCCCTACAATGAGCAGTTCTTC	CASSQGGSGGPYNEQFF
TRBV4-3	-	-	TRBJ1-4	TGCGCCAGCAGCCAAGGCCCCCAGGCATCTAATGAAAAACTGTTTTTT	CASSQGPQASNEKLFF
TRBV10-1	-	-	TRBJ2-1	TGCGCCAGCAGTGGACCGCCCGGGGGCAATGAGCAGTTCTTC	CASSGPPGGNEQFF
TRBV6-5	-	-	TRBJ1-6	TGTGCCAGCAGGGGTGAACAGGGACGGACTTCACCCCTCCACTTT	CASRGEQGRTSPLHF
TRBV19	-	few	TRBJ1-5	TGTGCCAGTAGTATAGCGGGTTCTACCCATCAGCCCCAGCATTTT	CASSIAGSTHQPQHF
TRBV29-1	-	-	TRBJ2-1	TGCAGCACTCGGGGAGAATATGAGCAGTTCTTC	CSTRGEYEQFF
TRBV18	-	once	TRBJ2-3	TGTGCCAGCTCACCGGAGTATCTAAGCACAGATACGCAGTATTTT	CASSPEYLSTDTQYF
TRBV6-5	TRBD1	-	TRBJ1-2	TGTGCCAGCAGTTGGGACAGTGGGAACTATGGCTACACCTTC	CASSWDSGNYGYTF
TRBV7-3	-	-	TRBJ2-2	TGTGCCAGCAGCTTAAATACGGACACCGGGGAGCTGTTTTTT	CASSLNTDTGELFF
TRBV29-1	-	-	TRBJ1-5	TGCAGCGTGATACAGGGAGATCAGCCCCAGCATTTT	CSVIQGDQPQHF
TRBV27	-	few	TRBJ1-6	TGTGCCAGCCGGCGGGAGGGAGGCTCCTATAATTCACCCCTCCACTTT	CASRREGGSYNSPLHF
TRBV4-2	TRBD1	-	TRBJ2-2	TGTGCCAGCAGCGCGGACAGGGACAATTCGAACACCGGGGAGCTGTTTTTT	CASSADRDNSNTGELFF
TRBV4-3	-	many	TRBJ1-2	TGCGCCAGCAGCCAAGGGTTACAGCTCTATGGCTACACCTTC	CASSQGLQLYGYTF
TRBV2	-	few	TRBJ2-1	TGTGCCAGCAGTGAAGCAGGTTTTTGGGGGGATGAGCAGTTCTTC	CASSEAGFWGDEQFF
TRBV5-4	TRBD1	-	TRBJ1-4	TGTGCCAGCAGCTCTAACAGGGGGATTAATGAAAAACTGTTTTTT	CASSSNRGINEKLFF
TRBV5-1	-	few	TRBJ2-7	TGCGCCAGCAGCCTAGGGGCAGGGCCTATCTACGAGCAGTACTTC	CASSLGAGPIYEQYF
TRBV2	TRBD1	-	TRBJ1-6	TGTGCCAGCAGTACAAACAGGGGGCCGGGCTCACCCCTCCACTTT	CASSTNRGPGSPLHF
TRBV13	-	-	TRBJ1-5	TGTGCCAGCAGCTTAGCGGGGACTAATCAGCCCCAGCATTTT	CASSLAGTNQPQHF
TRBV28	TRBD1	once	TRBJ1-4	TGTGCCAGCACCTTGAGGGGGGGGACAGGGCTAGAAAAACTGTTTTTT	CASTLRGGTGLEKLFF
TRBV5-5	TRBD1	-	TRBJ1-3	TGCGCCAGCAGCCAGGGACAGGCTGACTCTGGAAACACCATATATTTT	CASSQGQADSGNTIYF
TRBV29-1	-	-	TRBJ2-1	TGCAGCGTTTCACCCGGAGAATCCTACAATGAGCAGTTCTTC	CSVSPGESYNEQFF
TRBV6-1	-	-	TRBJ1-1	TGTGCCAGCTACCGGGACACGGGCACTGAAGCTTTCTTT	CASYRDTGTEAFF